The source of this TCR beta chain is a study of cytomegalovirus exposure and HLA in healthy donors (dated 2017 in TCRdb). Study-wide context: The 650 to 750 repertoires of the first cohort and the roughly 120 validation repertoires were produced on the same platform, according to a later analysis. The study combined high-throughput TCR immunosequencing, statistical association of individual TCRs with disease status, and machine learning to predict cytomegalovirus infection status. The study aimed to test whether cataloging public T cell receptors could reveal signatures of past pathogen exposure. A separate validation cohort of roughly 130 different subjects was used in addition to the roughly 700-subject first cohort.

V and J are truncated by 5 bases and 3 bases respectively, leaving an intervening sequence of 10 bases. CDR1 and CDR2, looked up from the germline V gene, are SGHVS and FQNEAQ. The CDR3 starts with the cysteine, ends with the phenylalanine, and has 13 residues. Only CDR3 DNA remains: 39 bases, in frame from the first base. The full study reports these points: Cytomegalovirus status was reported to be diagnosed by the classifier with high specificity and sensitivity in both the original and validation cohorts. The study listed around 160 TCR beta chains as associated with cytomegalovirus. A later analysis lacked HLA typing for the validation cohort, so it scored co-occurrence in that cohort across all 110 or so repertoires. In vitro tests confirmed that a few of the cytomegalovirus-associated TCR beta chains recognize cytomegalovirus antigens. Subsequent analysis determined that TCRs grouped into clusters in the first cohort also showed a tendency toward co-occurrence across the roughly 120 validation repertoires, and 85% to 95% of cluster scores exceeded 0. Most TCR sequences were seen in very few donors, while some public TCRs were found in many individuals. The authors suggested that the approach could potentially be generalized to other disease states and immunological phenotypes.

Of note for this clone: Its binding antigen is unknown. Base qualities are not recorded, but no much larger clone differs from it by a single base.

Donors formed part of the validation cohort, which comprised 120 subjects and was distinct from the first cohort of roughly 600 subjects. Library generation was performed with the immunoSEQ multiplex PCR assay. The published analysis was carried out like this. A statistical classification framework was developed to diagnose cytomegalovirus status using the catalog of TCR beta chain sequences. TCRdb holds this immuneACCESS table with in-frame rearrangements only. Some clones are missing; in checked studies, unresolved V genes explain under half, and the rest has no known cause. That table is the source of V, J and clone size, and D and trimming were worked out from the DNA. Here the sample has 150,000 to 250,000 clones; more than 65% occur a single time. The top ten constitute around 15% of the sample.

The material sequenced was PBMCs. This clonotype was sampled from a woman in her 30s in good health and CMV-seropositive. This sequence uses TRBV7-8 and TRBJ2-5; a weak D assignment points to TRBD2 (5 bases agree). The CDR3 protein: CASSPRDEETQYF. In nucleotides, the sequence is TGTGCCAGCAGCCCGAGGGATGAAGAGACCCAGTACTTC. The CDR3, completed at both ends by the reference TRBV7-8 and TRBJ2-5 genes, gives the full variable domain GAGVSQSPRYKVAKRGQDVALRCDPISGHVSLFWYQQALGQGPEFLTYFQNEAQLDKSGLPSDRFFAERPEGSVSTLKIQRTQQEDSAVYLCASSPRDEETQYFGPGTRLLVL.